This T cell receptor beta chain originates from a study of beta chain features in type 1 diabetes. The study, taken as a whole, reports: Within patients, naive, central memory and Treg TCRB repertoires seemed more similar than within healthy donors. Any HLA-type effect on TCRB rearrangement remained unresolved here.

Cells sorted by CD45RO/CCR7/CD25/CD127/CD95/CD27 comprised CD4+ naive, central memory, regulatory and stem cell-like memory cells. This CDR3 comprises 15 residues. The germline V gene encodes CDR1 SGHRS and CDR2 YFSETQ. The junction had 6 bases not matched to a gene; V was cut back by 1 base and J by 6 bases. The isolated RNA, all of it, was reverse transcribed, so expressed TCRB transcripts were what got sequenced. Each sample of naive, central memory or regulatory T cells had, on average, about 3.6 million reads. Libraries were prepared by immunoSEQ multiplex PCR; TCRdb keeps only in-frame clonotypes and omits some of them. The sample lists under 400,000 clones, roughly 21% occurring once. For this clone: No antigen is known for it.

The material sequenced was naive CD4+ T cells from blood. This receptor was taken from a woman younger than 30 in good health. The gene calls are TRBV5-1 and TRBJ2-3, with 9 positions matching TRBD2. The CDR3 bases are TGCGCCAGCAGCTTGAAACTCGCGGGAGGGGATACGCAGTATTTT. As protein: CASSLKLAGGDTQYF.